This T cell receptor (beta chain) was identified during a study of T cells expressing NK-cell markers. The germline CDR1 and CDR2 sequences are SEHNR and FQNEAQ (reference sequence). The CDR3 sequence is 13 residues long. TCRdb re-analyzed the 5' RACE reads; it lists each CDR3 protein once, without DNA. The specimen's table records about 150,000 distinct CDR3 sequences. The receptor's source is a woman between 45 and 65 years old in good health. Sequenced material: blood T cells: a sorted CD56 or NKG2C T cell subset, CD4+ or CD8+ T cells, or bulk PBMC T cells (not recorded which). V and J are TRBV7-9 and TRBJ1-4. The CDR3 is CASSFGYAEKLFF.